A selection of T cell receptor beta chains follows, all from one sample in a study of brain T cells in children with intractable seizures. Generated by immunoSEQ multiplex PCR, the TCRdb table keeps only in-frame clones and is missing some. The sample holds 70,000 to 90,000 clones, 85% to 95% seen once. The material was peripheral blood, obtained at surgery. These receptors originate from a boy in the first two years of life with tuberous sclerosis and intractable seizures. CDR3s include the opening cysteine and the closing phenylalanine or tryptophan. The D gene is left open where the match is weak. Clone size, where shown, is once, few, many, or a class for clones that have expanded.

-	-	TRBJ2-7	TRBV19	TGTGCCTGTAGTGTGGATCTCAGGGCAGGGAAACCCTACGAGCAGTACTTC	CACSVDLRAGKPYEQYF
-	-	TRBJ1-2	TRBV6-5	TGTGCCAGCAGTTACTCGTTGGGAGGGCATGGCTACACCTTC	CASSYSLGGHGYTF
-	-	TRBJ1-2	TRBV4-1	TGCGCCAGCAGCCCAATGGCCAGGGGAGGCTACACCTTC	CASSPMARGGYTF
-	-	TRBJ1-2	TRBV4-1	TGCGCCAGCAGCCAAGATCAGCGCGGAGGGTCAAACTATGGCTACACCTTC	CASSQDQRGGSNYGYTF
-	-	TRBJ1-2	TRBV5-1	TGCGCCAGCAGCCAAGGGTTCTATGGCTACACCTTC	CASSQGFYGYTF
-	-	TRBJ1-3	TRBV29-1	TGCAGCCCTAACCCCATCCGCTCTGGAAACACCATATATTTT	CSPNPIRSGNTIYF
-	-	TRBJ2-7	TRBV21-1	TGTGCCAGCAGCAAAGAAGGGGGACGGATCCTCTACGAGCAGTACTTC	CASSKEGGRILYEQYF
-	-	TRBJ1-6	TRBV7-3	TGTGCCAGCAGCTTAATACCAGGGCTCCCGGATTCACCCCTCCACTTT	CASSLIPGLPDSPLHF
-	-	TRBJ1-1	TRBV3-1/TRBV3-2	TGTGCCAGCAGCCAAGGTGCTATAGGACCTGGGTGGACTGAAGCTTTCTTT	CASSQGAIGPGWTEAFF
-	-	TRBJ1-5	TRBV7-9	TGTGCCAGCAGCTTTAACGGGTATCAGCCCCAGCATTTT	CASSFNGYQPQHF
-	TRBD2	TRBJ2-3	TRBV5-1	TGCGCCAGCAGCTTGATTCCTAGCGGGAACACAGATACGCAGTATTTT	CASSLIPSGNTDTQYF
-	TRBD1	TRBJ1-1	TRBV30	TGTGCCTGGGCCGTAAACCCGGGACAGGGGGTATCAGAAGCTTTCTTT	CAWAVNPGQGVSEAFF
-	TRBD1	TRBJ1-1	TRBV3-1/TRBV3-2	TGTGCCAGCAGCCCGGGACAGCCTATGAACACTGAAGCTTTCTTT	CASSPGQPMNTEAFF
-	-	TRBJ1-5	TRBV20-1	TGCAGTGCTAGTGCAGGGGCCCCCGGGGTGCCCCAGCATTTT	CSASAGAPGVPQHF
-	-	TRBJ1-1	TRBV6-6	TGTGCCAGCACCGTCTACAGGGACACTGAAGCTTTCTTT	CASTVYRDTEAFF
once	-	TRBJ2-3	TRBV5-6	TGTGCCAGCAGTTACGCGTGGGTGGATACGCAGTATTTT	CASSYAWVDTQYF
-	-	TRBJ2-7	TRBV4-1	TGCGCCAGCAGGCCAGGGACGACCCTCCACTACGAGCAGTACTTC	CASRPGTTLHYEQYF
-	-	TRBJ2-3	TRBV7-8	TGTGCCAGCAGCCCGGGCGAGGGGGGCCCGGGAGATACGCAGTATTTT	CASSPGEGGPGDTQYF
once	-	TRBJ1-1	TRBV3-1/TRBV3-2	TGTGCCAGCAGCCTAACCCCTCGGACTTTTGAAGCTTTCTTT	CASSLTPRTFEAFF
-	TRBD2	TRBJ2-1	TRBV4-1	TGCGCCAGCAGCCACCCGCCGGGACTAGCGAGAAATGAGCAGTTCTTC	CASSHPPGLARNEQFF
-	-	TRBJ2-1	TRBV5-1	TGCGCCAGCAGGGGAGATAACAATGAGCAGTTCTTC	CASRGDNNEQFF
-	-	TRBJ1-2	TRBV6-6	TGTGCCAGCAGTCCCTCAGTTAACTATGGCTACACCTTC	CASSPSVNYGYTF
-	-	TRBJ1-1	TRBV7-3	TGTGCCAGCAGCTTAACAGGGGGCACTGAAGCTTTCTTT	CASSLTGGTEAFF
-	-	TRBJ1-1	TRBV28	TGTGCCAGCAGTCCATTCCTGTTGCGACGGACAGCGAACACTGAAGCTTTCTTT	CASSPFLLRRTANTEAFF
-	-	TRBJ2-7	TRBV6-6	TGTGCCAGCAGTTACTCGAGTATATGGATCTCCTACGAGCAGTACTTC	CASSYSSIWISYEQYF
-	-	TRBJ2-1	TRBV19	TGTGCCAGTAGTATCGGTCTAGCTATTCTCAATGAGCAGTTCTTC	CASSIGLAILNEQFF
few	TRBD1	TRBJ1-1	TRBV4-2	TGTGCCAGCAGCCAAGGGGACAGGGGGAACACTGAAGCTTTCTTT	CASSQGDRGNTEAFF
-	-	TRBJ1-2	TRBV6-2/TRBV6-3	TGTGCCAGCAGTTACGGCCCAGGGGTCTATGGCTACACCTTC	CASSYGPGVYGYTF
-	TRBD2	TRBJ2-2	TRBV29-1	TGCAGCTCCTTACGGGGGGACAACACCGGGGAGCTGTTTTTT	CSSLRGDNTGELFF
-	-	TRBJ2-7	TRBV27	TGTGCCACCCGGCTAGGGGGGGGAGTTAGAGAGCAGTACTTC	CATRLGGGVREQYF
-	-	TRBJ1-3	TRBV10-3	TGTGCCATCAGATCGGAGGGAAACACCATATATTTT	CAIRSEGNTIYF
-	TRBD1	TRBJ2-7	TRBV18	TGTGCCAGCTCTCCCACCACAGGGGGCCAATACGAGCAGTACTTC	CASSPTTGGQYEQYF
-	-	TRBJ2-7	TRBV7-9	TGTGCCAGCAGCTTATGGGGAGGAGAGCAGTACTTC	CASSLWGGEQYF
-	-	TRBJ2-2	TRBV13	TGTGCCAGCAGCCCCGGACAGTACACCGGGGAGCTGTTTTTT	CASSPGQYTGELFF
-	-	TRBJ2-7	TRBV24-1	TGTGCCACCAGTGACAGTTACGAGCAGTACTTC	CATSDSYEQYF
-	TRBD1	TRBJ2-7	TRBV7-9	TGTGCCAGCAGCTTAGAAGGTACAGGGGGCTCGGTCGAGCAGTACTTC	CASSLEGTGGSVEQYF
few	-	TRBJ2-7	TRBV3-1/TRBV3-2	TGTGCCAGCAGCGTGAGCACCTACGAGCAGTACTTC	CASSVSTYEQYF
-	TRBD1	TRBJ1-1	TRBV30	TGTGCCTGGAGTGTATGGGGGACAGGGTTGAACACTGAAGCTTTCTTT	CAWSVWGTGLNTEAFF
-	-	TRBJ2-1	TRBV7-9	TGTGCCAGCAGCCCCGGAAATGAGCAGTTCTTC	CASSPGNEQFF
-	-	TRBJ1-1	TRBV24-1	TGTGCCACCAGCAGCACCGTGGGGGCGAACACTGAAGCTTTCTTT	CATSSTVGANTEAFF
-	TRBD1	TRBJ2-6	TRBV3-1/TRBV3-2	TGTGCCAGCAGCCGCCGGGACAGCTACCCACCTGGGGCCAACGTCCTGACTTTC	CASSRRDSYPPGANVLTF
few	TRBD1	TRBJ1-1	TRBV28	TGTGCCAGCAGTACAGGGGTGTGGGAGAACACTGAAGCTTTCTTT	CASSTGVWENTEAFF
-	-	TRBJ2-1	TRBV7-9	TGTGCCAGCAGCTTTGGGGGAGAGCAGTTCTTC	CASSFGGEQFF
once	TRBD2	TRBJ2-5	TRBV13	TGTGCCAGCAGCTTAGCGACTAGCGATACAGAGACCCAGTACTTC	CASSLATSDTETQYF
once	-	TRBJ2-3	TRBV24-1	TGTGCCACCAGTGACTCGTCGGGGTCCCGCACAGATACGCAGTATTTT	CATSDSSGSRTDTQYF